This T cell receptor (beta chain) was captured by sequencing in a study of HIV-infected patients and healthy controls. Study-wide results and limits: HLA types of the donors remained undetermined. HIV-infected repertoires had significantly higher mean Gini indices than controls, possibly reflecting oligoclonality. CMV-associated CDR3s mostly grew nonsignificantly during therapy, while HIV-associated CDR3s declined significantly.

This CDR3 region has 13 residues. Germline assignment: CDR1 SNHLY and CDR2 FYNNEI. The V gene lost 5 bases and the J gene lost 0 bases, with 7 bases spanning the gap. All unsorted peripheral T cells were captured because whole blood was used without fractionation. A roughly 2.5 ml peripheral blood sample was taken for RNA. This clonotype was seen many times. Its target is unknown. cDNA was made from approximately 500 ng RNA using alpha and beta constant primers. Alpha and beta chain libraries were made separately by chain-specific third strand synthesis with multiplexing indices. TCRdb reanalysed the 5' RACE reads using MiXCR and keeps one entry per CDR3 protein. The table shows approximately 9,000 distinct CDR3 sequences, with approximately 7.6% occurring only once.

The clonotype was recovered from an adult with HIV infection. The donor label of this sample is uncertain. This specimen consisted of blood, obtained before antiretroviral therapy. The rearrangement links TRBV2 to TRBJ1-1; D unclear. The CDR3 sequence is CASSQSLNTEAFF. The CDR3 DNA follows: TGTGCCAGCAGTCAGTCCCTGAACACTGAAGCTTTCTTT.